This T cell receptor (beta chain) was sequenced for a study of CD4 and CD8 cells across lung adenocarcinoma regions. In TCRdb, the PCR reads were re-called with MiXCR into one record per CDR3 protein. The table has 25,000 or so distinct CDR3 sequences, 40% to 65% seen once. V was shortened by 0 bases and J by 7 bases, with 7 bases between the two germline ends. CDR1 is MNHEY and CDR2 is SMNVEV in the germline V gene (reference sequence). The CDR3 spans 13 residues. Donors had localized lung adenocarcinoma, a non-small cell lung cancer. The source of this sequence is a male donor with lung adenocarcinoma. The CD4 and CD8 labels of this study may be unreliable. The chain recombines TRBV27 with TRBJ2-1, with D uncertain. The sample taken for sequencing was CD4+ T cells from the center of a lung tumor. The CDR3 reads CASSLSLRNEQFF. CDR3 coding DNA: TGTGCCAGCAGTTTATCGTTAAGAAATGAGCAGTTCTTC.